The next 28 T cell receptor beta chains were all read from a single sample in a study of blood T cell repertoires in COVID-19. TCRdb's copy holds only in-frame clones and misses some; the assay was immunoSEQ multiplex PCR. The sample gives 150,000 to 200,000 clones, over 90% of which show up once; under 2% is in the top ten. Material: peripheral blood. These receptor sequences come from a woman aged 60-70 years with COVID-19, enrolled during active disease.

The chain couples TRBV6-5 to TRBJ1-5, with D unclear. Between the trimmed V and J ends, which lost 11 bases and 1 base, there was a span of 12 bases. Germline lookup yields CDR1 MNHEY and CDR2 SVGAGI. The CDR3 covers 13 residues. The CDR3 here is CAARRASNQPQHF. The DNA of the CDR3 is TGTGCCGCCAGGAGGGCGAGCAATCAGCCCCAGCATTTT.

The genes are TRBV7-2 and TRBJ2-1, with 10 bases that match TRBD2. Germline loops: CDR1 SGHTA, CDR2 FQGNSA. The CDR3 covers 16 residues. The J segment lost 5 bases and the V segment lost 1 base, leaving 5 bases of the junction unmatched. CDR3 sequence (DNA): TGTGCCAGCAGCTTAGTAGTAGCGGGGGGTCACAATGAGCAGTTCTTC. It translates to CASSLVVAGGHNEQFF.

The count of this clone is one. The CDR3 region has the DNA TGTGCCAGTAGTACCATCGACAGGGCTGGAAACACCATATATTTT. Translating it yields CASSTIDRAGNTIYF. The chain employs TRBV19 and TRBJ1-3, with 7 bases fitting TRBD1. J lost 2 bases, V lost 4 bases, and 5 bases had no gene match. CDR1 is LNHDA and CDR2 is SQIVND in the germline V gene (reference sequence). This CDR3 is 15 amino acids long.

This CDR3 is CASSTDPGFQETQYF. DNA of the CDR3: TGTGCCAGCAGTACGGATCCAGGCTTCCAAGAGACCCAGTACTTC. This chain joins TRBV6-5 and TRBJ2-5; D ambiguous. CDR3 length: 15 residues. Germline-derived CDR1 and CDR2 are MNHEY and SVGAGI. The V end lost 5 bases, the J end lost 1 base, and 14 bases lay between the germline ends.

This clone was seen once. The genes are TRBV6-6 and TRBJ2-1; D is possibly TRBD2 (6 bases). Germline V lookup: CDR1 MNHNY, CDR2 SVGAGI (reference sequence). The V end lost 5 bases, the J end lost 6 bases, and 14 bases lay between the germline ends. The CDR3 consists of 14 residues. CDR3 in DNA: TGTGCCAGCAGTGCCCCTGGAGGGGTCAATGAGCAGTTCTTC. It specifies CASSAPGGVNEQFF.

The gene calls are TRBV7-9 and TRBJ1-3; D is possibly TRBD1 (5 bases). Trimming left V 1 base short and J 0 bases short, with 10 bases between. This CDR3 has 16 amino acids. Germline assignment: CDR1 SEHNR and CDR2 FQNEAQ (reference sequence). CDR3 sequence (DNA): TGTGCCAGCAGCTTAGATAGGGGATACTCTGGAAACACCATATATTTT. Encoded protein: CASSLDRGYSGNTIYF.

This chain links TRBV30 with TRBJ1-2, with unresolved D. Germline values: CDR1 GTSNPN, CDR2 SVGIG (reference sequence). Trimming removed 6 bases at V and 0 bases at J, with 8 bases between. The CDR3 loop spans 12 amino acids. CDR3 sequence: CACTPANYGYTF. The CDR3 nucleotides read TGTGCCTGCACACCCGCTAACTATGGCTACACCTTC. Looking up the rest from reference TRBV30 and TRBJ1-2 gives the full variable domain: SQTIHQWPATLVQPVGSPLSLECTVEGTSNPNLYWYRQAAGRGLQLLFYSVGIGQISSEVPQNLSASRPQDRQFILSSKKLLLSDSGFYLCACTPANYGYTFGSGTRLTVV.

The chain is built from TRBV9 and TRBJ2-5; D is undetermined. V lost 3 bases and J lost 0, with 6 bases in between. Germline CDR1 and CDR2: SGDLS and YYNGEE. The CDR3 runs 13 residues. The CDR3 loop reads CASSASYQETQYF. The CDR3 bases are TGTGCCAGCAGCGCCTCGTACCAAGAGACCCAGTACTTC.

This chain joins TRBV7-6 and TRBJ2-1; tentatively, D is TRBD2 (6 bases). Germline V gene sequence: CDR1 SGHVS, CDR2 FNYEAQ. The CDR3 spans 13 residues. Between the trimmed V and J ends, which lost 6 bases and 5 bases, there was a span of 11 bases. The CDR3 DNA reads TGTGCCAGCAGTTCGGGACTGAACAATGAGCAGTTCTTC. Amino acids: CASSSGLNNEQFF.

V gene TRBV27 combines with J gene TRBJ2-2; 9 bases map to TRBD1. From germline, CDR1 is MNHEY and CDR2 SMNVEV (reference sequence). This CDR3 spans 16 amino acids. J gave up 4 bases and V 8 bases, and 11 bases lay outside the gene matches. The CDR3: CASCHYRGRCTGELFF. CDR3 in DNA: TGTGCCAGCTGCCACTACAGGGGGCGTTGCACCGGGGAGCTGTTTTTT.

V and J are TRBV5-1 and TRBJ2-5, with 12 bases lining up with TRBD2. The V gene's germline CDR1 is SGHRS and CDR2 YFSETQ. V dropped 6 bases and J dropped 1; count of bases not matched to a gene: 1. This CDR3 is 14 amino acids long. The CDR3 DNA reads as TGCGCCAGCAAACTAGCGGGGGGCCAAGAGACCCAGTACTTC. Encoded protein: CASKLAGGQETQYF.

This clone was detected once. The chain combines TRBV7-9 with TRBJ2-6; a weak D match, TRBD2 (6 bases). From germline, CDR1 is SEHNR and CDR2 FQNEAQ (reference sequence). The CDR3 has 19 amino acids. The V and J ends lost 5 bases and 0 bases respectively, with 20 bases between them. CDR3 region: CASSNPSRGGNSGANVLTF. The DNA for the CDR3 is TGTGCCAGCAGCAATCCCTCTCGGGGAGGTAACTCTGGGGCCAACGTCCTGACTTTC.

The chain employs TRBV7-2 and TRBJ2-4; TRBD2 is a possible D gene (5 bases). Trimming shortened V by 7 bases and J by 5 bases, and 18 bases separated the two germline ends. CDR1 and CDR2 from the germline V gene are SGHTA and FQGNSA. The CDR3 length is 15 residues. CDR3: CASTLGPGVQNIQYF. The DNA of the CDR3 is TGTGCCAGCACCCTGGGTCCCGGGGTACAAAACATTCAGTACTTC. Complete variable domain (other parts from reference TRBV7-2 and TRBJ2-4): GAGVSQSPSNKVTEKGKDVELRCDPISGHTALYWYRQSLGQGLEFLIYFQGNSAPDKSGLPSDRFSAERTGGSVSTLTIQRTQQEDSAVYLCASTLGPGVQNIQYFGAGTRLSVL.

The chain combines TRBV3-1 (or the pseudogene TRBV3-2) with TRBJ1-2, with D perhaps matching TRBD1 (6 bases). This CDR3 is built from 14 residues. V was clipped by 3 bases and J by 2 bases, with 10 bases between them. From germline, CDR1 is LGHDT and CDR2 YNNKEL (reference sequence). CDR3 coding DNA: TGTGCCAGCAGCCAGAGGGGGGGGAACTATGGCTACACCTTC. This sequence encodes CASSQRGGNYGYTF.

The CDR3 nucleotides read TGTGCCAGCAGCCAAGCGGCAGGGGATTTTGGCTACACCTTC. Translating it yields CASSQAAGDFGYTF. J is TRBJ1-2 and V is TRBV3-1 (or the pseudogene TRBV3-2), with D possibly being TRBD1 (6 bases). Trimming shortened V by 1 base and J by 7 bases, and 13 bases separated the two germline ends. The germline gives CDR1 LGHDT, CDR2 YNNKEL (reference sequence). The CDR3 length is 14 residues.

The CDR3 loop reads CASSLWNRGDDGYTF. Written as DNA, the CDR3 is TGTGCCAGCAGTTTATGGAACAGGGGGGACGATGGCTACACCTTC. The rearrangement uses TRBV28 and TRBJ1-2; 8 nucleotides agree with TRBD1. V shed 0 bases, J shed 6 bases, and the junction held 6 bases outside the gene matches. This CDR3 has 15 amino acids. The germline V gene has CDR1 MDHEN and CDR2 SYDVKM.

In nucleotides, the CDR3 is TGTGCCAGCAGCTTAACGGGGCAGGGGGCCGATCCACAGCCCCAGCATTTT. Translation gives CASSLTGQGADPQPQHF. V and J are TRBV7-3 and TRBJ1-5, with 8 bases identical to TRBD1. V dropped 0 bases and J dropped 7; count of bases not matched to a gene: 11. Per the germline V gene, CDR1 is SGHTA and CDR2 is FQGTGA. This CDR3 is built from 17 residues.

The chain links TRBV20-1 to TRBJ1-3, with no clear D. This CDR3 contains 14 residues. CDR1 is DFQATT and CDR2 is SNEGSKA in the germline V gene (reference sequence). V was cut by 3 bases and J by 0 bases, with 9 bases left in between. The CDR3 loop reads CSASSGSSGNTIYF. CDR3 sequence (DNA): TGCAGTGCTAGTTCGGGAAGCTCTGGAAACACCATATATTTT.

The DNA for the CDR3 is TGTGCCAGCAGGTCCGGGAACCAAGAGACCCAGTACTTC. Translating it yields CASRSGNQETQYF. The chain employs TRBV7-3 and TRBJ2-5, with a possible D match to TRBD2 (5 bases). There are 13 residues in the CDR3. Looked up from germline, CDR1 is SGHTA and CDR2 is FQGTGA. Between the trimmed V and J ends, which lost 6 bases and 0 bases, there was a span of 8 bases.

The genes are TRBV6-5 and TRBJ2-1, with 7 bases that match TRBD2. V dropped 7 bases and J dropped 7; count of bases not matched to a gene: 10. Germline loops: CDR1 MNHEY, CDR2 SVGAGI. The CDR3 totals 14 residues. The CDR3 coding sequence is TGTGCCAGCACCCAACCCGGGGGGTGGAATGAGCAGTTCTTC. Protein: CASTQPGGWNEQFF.

The CDR3 DNA reads as TGTGCCAGTAGTATAGTCCCGGGGTCCTACGAGCAGTACTTC. The encoded protein is CASSIVPGSYEQYF. The chain couples TRBV19 to TRBJ2-7; tentative D call: TRBD2 (5 bases). This CDR3 spans 14 amino acids. V lost 1 base to trimming and J lost 1 base, with 8 bases between them. The germline V gene has CDR1 LNHDA and CDR2 SQIVND (reference sequence).

The chain uses TRBV7-9 and TRBJ1-3; no clear D. Germline V gives CDR1 SEHNR, CDR2 FQNEAQ (reference sequence). Trimming pared 3 bases from V and 0 bases from J, leaving 12 bases between. The CDR3 spans 16 residues. The CDR3 bases are TGTGCCAGCAGCTTTTTAAGCCCGAGCTCTGGAAACACCATATATTTT. Protein product: CASSFLSPSSGNTIYF.

The V call is TRBV13, the J call TRBJ2-7, with 7 bases identical to TRBD1. The germline V gene has CDR1 PRHDT and CDR2 FYEKMQ (reference sequence). This CDR3 contains 15 residues. V lost 2 bases and J lost 2; bases outside the gene matches: 6. In nucleotides, the CDR3 is TGTGCCAGCAGCTTAACACAAACAGGGGCCTACGAGCAGTACTTC. It translates to CASSLTQTGAYEQYF.

The CDR3 here is CASALIAGDTGELFF. Written as DNA, the CDR3 is TGCGCCAGCGCCCTGATAGCGGGGGATACCGGGGAGCTGTTTTTT. The V and J genes are TRBV5-1 and TRBJ2-2; 9 nucleotides agree with TRBD2. V trimming: 7 bases; J trimming: 5 bases; junction bases outside the gene matches: 9. The CDR3 covers 15 residues. The germline CDR1 and CDR2 sequences are SGHRS and YFSETQ.

This chain joins TRBV18 and TRBJ1-2; tentative D call: TRBD1 (6 bases). Trimming removed 2 bases from V and 3 bases from J, with 13 bases in between. The CDR3 covers 15 residues. Germline V gene lookup returns CDR1 KGHSH and CDR2 LQKENI. The CDR3 coding sequence is TGTGCCAGCTCACCATCCCGAAGGACAGACTATGGCTACACCTTC. As protein: CASSPSRRTDYGYTF.

Written as DNA, the CDR3 is TGTGCCAGCAGTGCTACTGCAGGGGGGAGCTCCTATAATTCACCCCTCCACTTT. Amino acid sequence: CASSATAGGSSYNSPLHF. The V call is TRBV6-1, the J call TRBJ1-6, with TRBD1 matching 7 bases. The CDR3 has 18 amino acids. The V gene end was trimmed by 4 bases and the J gene end by 0 bases; junction bases not matched to a gene: 9. Germline-derived CDR1 and CDR2 are MNHNS and SASEGT.

V gene TRBV27 combines with J gene TRBJ1-2; D remains ambiguous. Germline CDR1 reads MNHEY; CDR2 reads SMNVEV (reference sequence). V dropped 6 bases and J dropped 4 bases, with 15 bases sitting between them. The CDR3 covers 14 residues. CDR3 sequence: CASSRSDKSYGYTF. The CDR3 region has the DNA TGTGCCAGCAGCCGAAGTGACAAGAGCTATGGCTACACCTTC.

The chain recombines TRBV18 with TRBJ1-1; TRBD1 matches at 7 bases. The CDR3 totals 15 residues. With V trimmed by 1 base and J by 3 bases, 5 bases remained unmatched. CDR1 is KGHSH and CDR2 is LQKENI in the germline V gene. CDR3 residues: CASSPLTGSDTEAFF. The CDR3 region has the DNA TGTGCCAGCTCACCACTGACAGGGTCGGACACTGAAGCTTTCTTT.